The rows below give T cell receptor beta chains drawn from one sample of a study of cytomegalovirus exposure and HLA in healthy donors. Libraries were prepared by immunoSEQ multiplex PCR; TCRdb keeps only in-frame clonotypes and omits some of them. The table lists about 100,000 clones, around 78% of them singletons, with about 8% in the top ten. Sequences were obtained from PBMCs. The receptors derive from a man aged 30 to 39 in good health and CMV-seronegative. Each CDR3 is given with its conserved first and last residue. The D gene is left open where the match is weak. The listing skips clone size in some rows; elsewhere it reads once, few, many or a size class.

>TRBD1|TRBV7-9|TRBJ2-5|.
TGTGCCAGCAGCACTAGAAGGGACAGGGAGGACCAAGAGACCCAGTACTTC
CASSTRRDREDQETQYF
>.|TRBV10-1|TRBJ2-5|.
TGCGCCAGCAGTGAGGGAGGTGGGCAGGAGACCCAGTACTTC
CASSEGGGQETQYF
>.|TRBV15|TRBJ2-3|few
TGTGCCACCAGCCCCGGACAGATCACAGATACGCAGTATTTT
CATSPGQITDTQYF
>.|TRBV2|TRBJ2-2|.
TGTGCCAGCACCGACATTACTGGAAACACCGGGGAGCTGTTTTTT
CASTDITGNTGELFF
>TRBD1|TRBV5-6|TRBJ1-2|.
TGTGCCAGCACACCGCAGGGGGCCCCCAGCTATGGCTACACCTTC
CASTPQGAPSYGYTF
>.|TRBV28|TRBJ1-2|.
TGTGCCAGCAGTTTATCACTCCCGTTAACCGTCTGGTATGGCTACACCTTC
CASSLSLPLTVWYGYTF
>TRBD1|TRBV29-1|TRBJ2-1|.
TGCAGCGTTGAAGATGCCGGACAGGGCCCCTACAATGAGCAGTTCTTC
CSVEDAGQGPYNEQFF
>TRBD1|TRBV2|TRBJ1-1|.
TGTGCCAGCATTGAGGACAGGGGGCCGAACACTGAAGCTTTCTTT
CASIEDRGPNTEAFF
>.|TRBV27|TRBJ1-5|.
TGTGCCAGCAGTTTATGGCAGGGTGGCAATCAGCCCCAGCATTTT
CASSLWQGGNQPQHF
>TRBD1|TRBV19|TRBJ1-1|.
TGTGCCAGTAGCGCGCAAGTAGGGACAGCGAACACTGAAGCTTTCTTT
CASSAQVGTANTEAFF
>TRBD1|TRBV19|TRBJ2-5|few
TGTGCCAGTAGTATTGCCTCAGGGGGCTGGGGAGAGACCCAGTACTTC
CASSIASGGWGETQYF
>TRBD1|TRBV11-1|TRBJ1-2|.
TGTGCCAGCAGCGAGCCGGGACAGGACTATGGCTACACCTTC
CASSEPGQDYGYTF
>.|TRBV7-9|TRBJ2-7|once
TGTGCCAGCAGCTTAGCCCCCCGTACAGGGCAAGGGGAGCGCGAGCAGTACTTC
CASSLAPRTGQGEREQYF
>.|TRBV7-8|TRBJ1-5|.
TGTGCCAGCAGCAAGCAGAGGGATCAGCCCCAGCATTTT
CASSKQRDQPQHF
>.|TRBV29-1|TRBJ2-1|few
TGCAGCGTTGAAGATGTCAGGGATAACAATGAGCAGTTCTTC
CSVEDVRDNNEQFF
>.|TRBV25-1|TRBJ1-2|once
TGTGCCAGCAGTGATGGGTACAGGCATCTTTCTGGCTACACCTTC
CASSDGYRHLSGYTF
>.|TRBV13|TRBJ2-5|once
TGTGCCAGCAGCGTGTCAGGGATACTCGGAGAGACCCAGTACTTC
CASSVSGILGETQYF
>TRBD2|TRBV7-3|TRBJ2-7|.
TGTGCCAGCAGCCCTAAGGGACTAGCGGGGGCTTCAGGGCAGTACTTC
CASSPKGLAGASGQYF
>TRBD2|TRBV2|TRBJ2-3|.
TGTGCCAGCAGTGGACTAGCGGGTCCCACAGATACGCAGTATTTT
CASSGLAGPTDTQYF
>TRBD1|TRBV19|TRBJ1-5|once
TGTGCCAGTATGCGGACAGGGGTTGATCAGCCCCAGCATTTT
CASMRTGVDQPQHF
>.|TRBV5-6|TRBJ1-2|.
TGTGCCAGCAGCTTGTCGACGCGGCGAGGCTACACCTTC
CASSLSTRRGYTF
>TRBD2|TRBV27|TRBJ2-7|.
TGTGCCAGCAGTTTACTAGCGGGAGAGGGCTACGAGCAGTACTTC
CASSLLAGEGYEQYF
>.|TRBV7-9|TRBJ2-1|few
TGTGCCAGCATCGATACTAGCACCGAGCAGTTCTTC
CASIDTSTEQFF
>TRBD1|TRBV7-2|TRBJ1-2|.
TGTGCCAGCAGCGAGGGGACAGGGGAATGGTATGGCTACACCTTC
CASSEGTGEWYGYTF
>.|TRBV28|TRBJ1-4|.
TGTGCCAGCAGAGAGATTGCAGGGGCGACTGGTGAAAAACTGTTTTTT
CASREIAGATGEKLFF
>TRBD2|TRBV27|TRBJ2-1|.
TGTGCCAGCAGTCTCACCAGCGGGGGGGCGGCCTACAATGAGCAGTTCTTC
CASSLTSGGAAYNEQFF
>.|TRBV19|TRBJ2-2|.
TGTGCCAGTATGAGTAGCCCCAACACCGGGGAGCTGTTTTTT
CASMSSPNTGELFF
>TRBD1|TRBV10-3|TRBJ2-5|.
TGTGCCATCAGTGGTTTCCGGGACAGGGGCCAAGAGACCCAGTACTTC
CAISGFRDRGQETQYF
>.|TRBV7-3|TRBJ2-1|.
TGTGCCAGCAGCTTAAGTCGTCCGGGGAATGAGCAGTTCTTC
CASSLSRPGNEQFF
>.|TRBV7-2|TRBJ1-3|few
TGTGCCAGCGAAGGACAGCCAAGCTCTGGAAACACCATATATTTT
CASEGQPSSGNTIYF
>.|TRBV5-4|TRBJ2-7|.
TGTGCCAGCAGCTCCGGTATGAGCTCCTACGAGCAGTACTTC
CASSSGMSSYEQYF
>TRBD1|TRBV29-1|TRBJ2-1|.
TGCAGCGTTGGCAGGGGGTTTCGATTGGGAAATGAGCAGTTCTTC
CSVGRGFRLGNEQFF
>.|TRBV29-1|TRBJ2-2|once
TGCAGCGTTGAAAGGCGGGGGAACACCGGGGAGCTGTTTTTT
CSVERRGNTGELFF
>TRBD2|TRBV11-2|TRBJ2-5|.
TGTGCCGCAAGTTTGGCTAGCGGGGAAGATGCTCAAGAGACCCAGTACTTC
CAASLASGEDAQETQYF
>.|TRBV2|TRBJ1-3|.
TGTGCCAGCAGTCGACAGCCCTACCCCTCTGGAAACACCATATATTTT
CASSRQPYPSGNTIYF
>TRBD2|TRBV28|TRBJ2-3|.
TGTGCCAGCAGTTTAGCGGGAGGTGGCGCAGATACGCAGTATTTT
CASSLAGGGADTQYF
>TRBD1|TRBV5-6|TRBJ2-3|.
TGTGCCAGCAGCTTGGATCGGGGCTGGGACAGGGGGGCAGATACGCAGTATTTT
CASSLDRGWDRGADTQYF
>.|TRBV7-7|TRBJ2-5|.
TGTGCCAGCAGCATAGGACTGAACCCCAAAGAGACCCAGTACTTC
CASSIGLNPKETQYF
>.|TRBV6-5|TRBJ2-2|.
TGTGCCAGCAGCCCGGTCACAGGGAGCCCCGGGGAGCTGTTTTTT
CASSPVTGSPGELFF
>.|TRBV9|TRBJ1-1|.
TGTGCCAGCAGCGCCCGGAACACTGAAGCTTTCTTT
CASSARNTEAFF
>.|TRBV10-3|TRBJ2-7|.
TGTGCCAGCAGTGAATCCCCGACAGCCTTCCCCTACGAGCAGTACTTC
CASSESPTAFPYEQYF
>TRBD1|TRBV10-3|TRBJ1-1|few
TGTGCCACTAGGGACAGTATGAACACTGAAGCTTTCTTT
CATRDSMNTEAFF
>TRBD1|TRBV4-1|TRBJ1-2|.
TGCGCCAGCAGCCATGACCTTGGACAGGGGTGGTATGGCTACACCTTC
CASSHDLGQGWYGYTF
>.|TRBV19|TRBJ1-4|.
TGTGCCAGTAGCAATACCGGCGAGGGTGAAAAACTGTTTTTT
CASSNTGEGEKLFF
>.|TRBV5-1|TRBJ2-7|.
TGCGCCAGCAGCTTGTACAGGGACTACGAGCAGTACTTC
CASSLYRDYEQYF
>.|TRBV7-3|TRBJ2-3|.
TGTGCCAGCAGTGTGGAGCCTACAGATACGCAGTATTTT
CASSVEPTDTQYF
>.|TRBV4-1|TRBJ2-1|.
TGCGCCAGCAGCCCAGGACTATTAACCCACAACAATGAGCAGTTCTTC
CASSPGLLTHNNEQFF
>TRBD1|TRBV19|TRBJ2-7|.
TGTGCCAGCTCCGGGACAGGGGGCTACGAGCAGTACTTC
CASSGTGGYEQYF
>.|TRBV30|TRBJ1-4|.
TGTGCCTGGCAGGAGATTCATTCAGGGGTAGAAAAACTGTTTTTT
CAWQEIHSGVEKLFF
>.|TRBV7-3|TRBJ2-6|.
TGTGCCAGCAGCAAACAAAGCTCTGGGGCCAACGTCCTGACTTTC
CASSKQSSGANVLTF
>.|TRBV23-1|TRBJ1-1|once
TGCGCCAGCAGTCAAACCGGGAACACTGAAGCTTTCTTT
CASSQTGNTEAFF
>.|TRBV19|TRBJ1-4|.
TGTGCCAGTATGCGCCGGGCAACTAATGAAAAACTGTTTTTT
CASMRRATNEKLFF
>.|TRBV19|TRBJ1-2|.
TGTGCCAGTAGCCGCGACAGGAGCTATGGCTACACCTTC
CASSRDRSYGYTF
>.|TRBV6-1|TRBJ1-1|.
TGTGCCAGCAGAGTTCAGGGCATAACTGAAGCTTTCTTT
CASRVQGITEAFF
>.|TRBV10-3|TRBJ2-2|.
TGTGCCACGCAGGTGAACACCGGGGAGCTGTTTTTT
CATQVNTGELFF
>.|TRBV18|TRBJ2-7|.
TGTGCCAGCTCACCTAGAGCTTCCGGGACAAAAGACCCCCGGGGGCAGTACTTC
CASSPRASGTKDPRGQYF
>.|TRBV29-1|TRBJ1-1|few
TGCAGCATAATACTACCAACGAACACTGAAGCTTTCTTT
CSIILPTNTEAFF
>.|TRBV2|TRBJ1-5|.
TGTGCCAGCAGTCAAGGGGGGGGAAGGGGACAGCCCCAGCATTTT
CASSQGGGRGQPQHF
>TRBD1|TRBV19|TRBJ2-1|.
TGTGCCAGTAGGGACAGGGGCCCCGCTGCCTACAATGAGCAGTTCTTC
CASRDRGPAAYNEQFF